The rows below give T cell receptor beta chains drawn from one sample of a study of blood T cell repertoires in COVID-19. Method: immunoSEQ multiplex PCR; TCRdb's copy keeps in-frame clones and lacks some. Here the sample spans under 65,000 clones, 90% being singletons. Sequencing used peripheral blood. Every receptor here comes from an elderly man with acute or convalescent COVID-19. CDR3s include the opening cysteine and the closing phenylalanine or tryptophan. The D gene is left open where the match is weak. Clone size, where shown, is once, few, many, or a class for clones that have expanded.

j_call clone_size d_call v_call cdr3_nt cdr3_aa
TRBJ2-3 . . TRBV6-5 TGTGCCAGCAGTTACTCGTACACAGATACGCAGTATTTT CASSYSYTDTQYF
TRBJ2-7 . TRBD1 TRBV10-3 TGTGCCATCAGGACAGGGGCTTCCTCCTACGAGCAGTACTTC CAIRTGASSYEQYF
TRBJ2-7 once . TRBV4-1 TGCGCCAGCAGCCTTTCCCCCACAGACTACGAGCAGTACTTC CASSLSPTDYEQYF
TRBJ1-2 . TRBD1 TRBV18 TGTGCCAGCTCACCGCTCCAGGGGGAGGATGGCTACACCTTC CASSPLQGEDGYTF
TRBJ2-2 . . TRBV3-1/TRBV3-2 TGTGCCAGCAGCCAAGAAGGCAGGTTGAACACCGGGGAGCTGTTTTTT CASSQEGRLNTGELFF
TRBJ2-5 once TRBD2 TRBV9 TGTGCCAGCAGCACCAGCGGGGGGCAAGAGACCCAGTACTTC CASSTSGGQETQYF
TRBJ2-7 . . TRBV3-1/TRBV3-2 TGTGCCAGCAGCCCAATACAGGGACAACAAAACTCCTACGAGCAGTACTTC CASSPIQGQQNSYEQYF
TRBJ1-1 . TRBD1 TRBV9 TGTGCCAGCAGCGTAGTTCCGGGACAGACTTATGATCGAGCTTTCTTT CASSVVPGQTYDRAFF
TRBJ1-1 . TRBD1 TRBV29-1 TGCAGCGTTGATCAGGGGGCGCGAAGCACTGAAGCTTTCTTT CSVDQGARSTEAFF
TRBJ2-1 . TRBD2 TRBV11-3 TGTGCCAGCAGCCGGGGACTAGCGGGGGGAGGGGATGAGCAGTTCTTC CASSRGLAGGGDEQFF
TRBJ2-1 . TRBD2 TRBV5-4 TGTGCCAGCAGCTCGCCGGGGGGGTCCTACAATGAGCAGTTCTTC CASSSPGGSYNEQFF
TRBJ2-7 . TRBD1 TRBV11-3 TGTGCCAGCAGCTTAGGGTCCGGGACAGGGGAGTCCTACGAGCAGTACTTC CASSLGSGTGESYEQYF
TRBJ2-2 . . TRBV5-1 TGCGCCAGCAGCTGGTACACCACCGGGGAGCTGTTTTTT CASSWYTTGELFF
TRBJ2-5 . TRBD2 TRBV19 TGTGCCAGTAGTATAGGGGAGGGTGAGACCCAGTACTTC CASSIGEGETQYF
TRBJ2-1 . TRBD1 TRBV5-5 TGTGCCAGCAGCTTGGCGGGGGGACAGGGGGTCTTCGAGCAGTTCTTC CASSLAGGQGVFEQFF
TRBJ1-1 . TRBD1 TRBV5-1 TGCGCCAGCAGCACCGGACAGGGCCAGAGTGAGGCTTTCTTT CASSTGQGQSEAFF
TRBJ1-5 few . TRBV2 TGTGCCAGCAGGGAAGGGACACCGAATCAGCCCCAGCATTTT CASREGTPNQPQHF
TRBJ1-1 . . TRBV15 TGTGCCACCAGCAGTTGGAGAAAAAAACTGAACACTGAAGCTTTCTTT CATSSWRKKLNTEAFF
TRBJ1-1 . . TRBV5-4 TGTGCCAGCAGCTTAGGACAGACCAGTTCTGCTGAAGCTTTCTTT CASSLGQTSSAEAFF
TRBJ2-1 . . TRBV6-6 TGTGCCAGCAGCACCCGTGGCGGGGCCGGCGAGCAGTTCTTC CASSTRGGAGEQFF
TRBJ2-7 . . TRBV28 TGTGCCAGCAGTTTCCCAGGGGAGTATTCCCACGAGCAGTACTTC CASSFPGEYSHEQYF
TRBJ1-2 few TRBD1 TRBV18 TGTGCCAGCTCCCCGGAGGGACAGTATGGCTACACCTTC CASSPEGQYGYTF
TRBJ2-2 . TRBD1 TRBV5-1 TGCGCCAGCAGACAGGGGGAGATTTCCGGGGAGCTGTTTTTT CASRQGEISGELFF